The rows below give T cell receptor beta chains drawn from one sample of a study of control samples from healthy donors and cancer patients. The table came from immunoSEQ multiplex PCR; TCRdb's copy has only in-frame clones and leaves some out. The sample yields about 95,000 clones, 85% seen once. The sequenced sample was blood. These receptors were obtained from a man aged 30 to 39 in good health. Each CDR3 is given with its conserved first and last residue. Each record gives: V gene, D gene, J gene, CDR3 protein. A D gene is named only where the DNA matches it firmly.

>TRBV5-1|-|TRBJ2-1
CASSSRRGGDEQFF
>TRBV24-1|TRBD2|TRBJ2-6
CATSDLGARGESFSGANVLTF
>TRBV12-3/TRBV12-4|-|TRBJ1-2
CASSLGQYGYTF
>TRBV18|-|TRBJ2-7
CASSPPSVYEQYF
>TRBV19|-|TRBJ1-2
CASKLVTSYGYTF
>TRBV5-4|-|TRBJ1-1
CASTSDGGAAFF
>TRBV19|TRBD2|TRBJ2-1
CASSMDPGTSGGHNEQFF
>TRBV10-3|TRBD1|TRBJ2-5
CATGDRQETQYF
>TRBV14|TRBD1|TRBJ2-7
CASSHHGQGAEQYF
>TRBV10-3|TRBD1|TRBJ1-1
CAISGFDREGTEAFF
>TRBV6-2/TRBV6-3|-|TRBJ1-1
CASSYSIGILSTEAFF
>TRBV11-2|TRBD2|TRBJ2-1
CASSSSLGGNYNEQFF
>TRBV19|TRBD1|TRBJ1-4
CASSIALTGDEKLFF
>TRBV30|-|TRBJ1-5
CAWSRPLYSNQPQHF
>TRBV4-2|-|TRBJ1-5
CASSQDGLQGDQPQHF
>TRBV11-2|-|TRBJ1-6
CASSRVTSYSPLHF
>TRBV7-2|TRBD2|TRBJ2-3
CASSAGGASNTDTQYF
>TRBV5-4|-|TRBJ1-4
CASSARRETNEKLFF